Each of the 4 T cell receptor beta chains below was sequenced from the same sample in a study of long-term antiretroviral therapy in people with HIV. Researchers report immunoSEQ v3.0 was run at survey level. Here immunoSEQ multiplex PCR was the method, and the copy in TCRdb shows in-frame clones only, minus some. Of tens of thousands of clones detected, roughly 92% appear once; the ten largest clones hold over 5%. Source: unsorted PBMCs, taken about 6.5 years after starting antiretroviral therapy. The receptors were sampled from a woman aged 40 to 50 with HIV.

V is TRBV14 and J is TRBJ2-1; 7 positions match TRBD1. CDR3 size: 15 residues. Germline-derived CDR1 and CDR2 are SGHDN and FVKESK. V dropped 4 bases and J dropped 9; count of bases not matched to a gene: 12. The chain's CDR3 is CASSPGWAGGREQFF. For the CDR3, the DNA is TGTGCCAGCAGCCCGGGCTGGGCAGGGGGTCGTGAGCAGTTCTTC. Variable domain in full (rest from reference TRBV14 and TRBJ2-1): EAGVTQFPSHSVIEKGQTVTLRCDPISGHDNLYWYRRVMGKEIKFLLHFVKESKQDESGMPNNRFLAERTGGTYSTLKVQPAELEDSGVYFCASSPGWAGGREQFFGPGTRLTVL.

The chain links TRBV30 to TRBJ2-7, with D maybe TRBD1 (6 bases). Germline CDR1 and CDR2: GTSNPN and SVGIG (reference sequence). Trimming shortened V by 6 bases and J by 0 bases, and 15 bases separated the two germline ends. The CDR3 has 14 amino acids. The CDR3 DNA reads TGTGCCTGTGACCGACAGGTGAGCTCCTACGAGCAGTACTTC. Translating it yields CACDRQVSSYEQYF.

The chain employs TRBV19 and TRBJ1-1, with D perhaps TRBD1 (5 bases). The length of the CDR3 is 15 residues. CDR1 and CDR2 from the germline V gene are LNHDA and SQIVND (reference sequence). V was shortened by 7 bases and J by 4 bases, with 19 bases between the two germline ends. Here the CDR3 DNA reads TGTGCCAGTACCGACGCAGGTTGGGGGAGCACTGAAGCTTTCTTT. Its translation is CASTDAGWGSTEAFF.

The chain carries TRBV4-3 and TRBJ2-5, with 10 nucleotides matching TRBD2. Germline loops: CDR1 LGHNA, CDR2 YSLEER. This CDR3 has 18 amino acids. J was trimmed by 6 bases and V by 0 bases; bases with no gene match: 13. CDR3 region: CASSQEFGKRGGMKTQYF. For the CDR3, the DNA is TGCGCCAGCAGCCAAGAATTCGGAAAGCGGGGGGGCATGAAGACCCAGTACTTC.